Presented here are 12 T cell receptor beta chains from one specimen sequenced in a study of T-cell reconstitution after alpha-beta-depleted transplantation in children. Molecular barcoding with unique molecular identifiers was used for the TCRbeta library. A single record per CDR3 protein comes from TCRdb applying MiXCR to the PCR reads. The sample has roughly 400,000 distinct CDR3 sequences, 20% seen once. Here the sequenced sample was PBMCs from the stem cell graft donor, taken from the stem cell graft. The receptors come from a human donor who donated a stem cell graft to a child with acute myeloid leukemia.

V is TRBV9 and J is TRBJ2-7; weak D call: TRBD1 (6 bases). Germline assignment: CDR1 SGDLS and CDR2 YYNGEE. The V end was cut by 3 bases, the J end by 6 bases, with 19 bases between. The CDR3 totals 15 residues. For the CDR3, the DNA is TGTGCCAGCAGCGCGACTCCAGGGGAATGGGCCGAGCAGTACTTC. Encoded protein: CASSATPGEWAEQYF.

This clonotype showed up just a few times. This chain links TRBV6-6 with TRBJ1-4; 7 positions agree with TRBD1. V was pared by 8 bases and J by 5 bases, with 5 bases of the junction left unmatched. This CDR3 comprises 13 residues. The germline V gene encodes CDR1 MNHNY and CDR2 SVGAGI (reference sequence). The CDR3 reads CASGDSPNEKLFF. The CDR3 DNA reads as TGTGCCAGCGGGGACAGCCCGAATGAAAAACTGTTTTTT.

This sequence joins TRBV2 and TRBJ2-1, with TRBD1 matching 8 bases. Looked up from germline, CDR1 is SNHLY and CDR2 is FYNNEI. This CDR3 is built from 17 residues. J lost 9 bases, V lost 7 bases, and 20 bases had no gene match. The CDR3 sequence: CASNSPGGEKHLGEQFF. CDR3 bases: TGTGCCAGCAACAGCCCAGGGGGCGAAAAACATTTGGGTGAGCAGTTCTTC. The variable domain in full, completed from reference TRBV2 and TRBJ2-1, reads EPEVTQTPSHQVTQMGQEVILRCVPISNHLYFYWYRQILGQKVEFLVSFYNNEISEKSEIFDDQFSVERPDGSNFTLKIRSTKLEDSAMYFCASNSPGGEKHLGEQFFGPGTRLTVL.

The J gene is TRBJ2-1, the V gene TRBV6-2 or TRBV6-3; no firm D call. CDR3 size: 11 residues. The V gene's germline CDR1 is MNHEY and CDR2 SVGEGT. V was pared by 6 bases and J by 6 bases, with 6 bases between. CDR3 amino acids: CASSHANEQFF. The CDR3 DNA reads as TGTGCCAGCAGCCACGCCAATGAGCAGTTCTTC.

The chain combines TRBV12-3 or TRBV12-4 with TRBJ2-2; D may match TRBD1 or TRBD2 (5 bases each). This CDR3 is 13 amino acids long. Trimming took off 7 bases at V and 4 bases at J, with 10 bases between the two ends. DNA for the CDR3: TGTGCCAGCAAAGGGACGTCCACCGGGGAGCTGTTTTTT. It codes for CASKGTSTGELFF.

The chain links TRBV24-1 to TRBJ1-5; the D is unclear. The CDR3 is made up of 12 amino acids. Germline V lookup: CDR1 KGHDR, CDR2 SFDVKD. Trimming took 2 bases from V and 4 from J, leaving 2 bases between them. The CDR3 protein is CATSDYNQPQHF. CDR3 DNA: TGTGCCACCAGTGATTATAATCAGCCCCAGCATTTT.

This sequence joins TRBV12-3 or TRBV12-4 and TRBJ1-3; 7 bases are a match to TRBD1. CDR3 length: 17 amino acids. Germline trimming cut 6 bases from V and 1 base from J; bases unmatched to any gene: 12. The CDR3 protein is CASSFEGQAGSGNTIYF. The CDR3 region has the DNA TGTGCCAGCAGCTTCGAAGGACAGGCGGGATCTGGAAACACCATATATTTT.

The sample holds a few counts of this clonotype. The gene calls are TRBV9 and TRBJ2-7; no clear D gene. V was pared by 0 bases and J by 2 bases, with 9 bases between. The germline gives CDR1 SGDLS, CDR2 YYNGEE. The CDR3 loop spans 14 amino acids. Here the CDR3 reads CASSVAQQPYEQYF. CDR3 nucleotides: TGTGCCAGCAGCGTAGCGCAACAGCCCTACGAGCAGTACTTC.

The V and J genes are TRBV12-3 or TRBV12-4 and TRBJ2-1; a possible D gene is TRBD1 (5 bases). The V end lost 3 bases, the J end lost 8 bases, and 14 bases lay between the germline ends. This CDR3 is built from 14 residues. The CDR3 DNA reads TGTGCCAGCAGTTTCGTAGGTGGGGCGGATGAGCAGTTCTTC. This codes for CASSFVGGADEQFF.

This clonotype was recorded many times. The CDR3 reads CASSPHDTYEQYF. The CDR3 DNA is TGCGCCAGCAGCCCGCACGACACCTACGAGCAGTACTTC. The chain uses TRBV5-1 and TRBJ2-7; D is ambiguous. Germline V lookup: CDR1 SGHRS, CDR2 YFSETQ. Trimming cost V 4 bases and J 2 bases, with 10 bases left between them. The CDR3 totals 13 residues.

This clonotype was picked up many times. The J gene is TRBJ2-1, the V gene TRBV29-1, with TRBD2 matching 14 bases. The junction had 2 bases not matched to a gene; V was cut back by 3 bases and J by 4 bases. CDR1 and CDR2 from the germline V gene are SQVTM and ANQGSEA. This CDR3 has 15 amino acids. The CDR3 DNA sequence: TGCAGCGTTGACGGGACTAGCGGGAGATACAATGAGCAGTTCTTC. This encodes CSVDGTSGRYNEQFF.

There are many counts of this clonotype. The CDR3 here is CASSPGTGMNTEAFF. The CDR3 coding sequence is TGTGCCAGCAGCCCAGGTACAGGGATGAACACTGAAGCTTTCTTT. The chain employs TRBV7-2 and TRBJ1-1, with TRBD1 as a possible D gene (6 bases). The CDR3 has 15 residues. Germline V gives CDR1 SGHTA, CDR2 FQGNSA. Trimming left V 5 bases short and J 0 bases short, with 13 bases between.